The T cell receptor (beta chain) under discussion was sequenced for a study of blood T cell repertoires in COVID-19. Original data processing: Reference gene primers were amplified, and this amplification served to estimate nucleated cell counts. TCRdb's copy holds only in-frame clones and misses some; the assay was immunoSEQ multiplex PCR. V, J and clone size are those of that table, while D and trimming were read from the DNA. The sample has about 210,000 clones, around four fifths seen once; the top ten hold more than 9%. A Seattle source enrolled patients during active infection and followed them longitudinally. V lost 8 bases to trimming and J lost 3 bases; unmatched junction nucleotides: 5. The CDR3 length is 13 residues. Germline-derived CDR1 and CDR2 are MNHEY and SVGAGI.

J is TRBJ2-7 and V is TRBV6-5; 9 nucleotides agree with TRBD2. This sequence originates from an elderly woman with COVID-19, enrolled during active disease. Sequencing was carried out using peripheral blood. The DNA of the CDR3 is TGTGCCAGCCGGACTAGCGAGAGCTACGAGCAGTACTTC. Amino acids: CASRTSESYEQYF.